This entry is about one TCR beta chain. This receptor's antigen is unknown. One base away there is no much larger clone; base qualities are not given. This specimen comes from a study of cytotoxic CD8 clonotypes in ibrutinib-treated CLL (TCRdb year 2021). Regarding the complete study: The cohort had eleven to twelve relapsed/refractory and more than 14 treatment-naive patients; 17 to 18 were IGHV unmutated. Partial responses were observed in 24 patients and complete responses in 2; after a median follow-up of 68 months, remission was maintained in approximately 14 patients and progression was observed in some twelve. Samples at response were collected after a median of about 11 months of treatment, with a range of about 6 to 36 months. On average, each sample yielded around 230,000 productive templates and 80,000 to 95,000 productive rearrangements. Of the 86 participants in the trial, roughly 25 had longitudinal samples available. Cryopreserved peripheral blood mononuclear cells were obtained prior to treatment, at the time of response, and at either disease progression or sustained remission. Patients were still on ibrutinib when every remission and progressive disease sample was collected. On the study overall, not on this receptor specifically: Sustained-remission and progressing patients did not have matched sampling times, and lymph node repertoires were not examined. At baseline, clonality was higher than in age-matched healthy donors and showed a strong correlation with circulating CD8+ T-cell counts. Public clonotypes were rare and either shrank or stayed stable during treatment, and the rise in clonality at ibrutinib response reflected expansion of private clonotypes. Clonality increased at ibrutinib response, stayed stable in sustained remission, and fell back toward baseline at progression.

Each clonotype received, on average, about 9.7x coverage in deep resolution sequencing performed on a MiSeq, where the target depth lay between 1 in 1 million and 1 in 200,000 T cells. The immunoSEQ hsTCRB Kit was used to generate TCR beta libraries. The paper's data handling went like this. ImmunoSEQ Data Assistant and ImmunoSEQ Analyzer were used for data analysis, and V, D and J genes were assigned according to IMGT definitions. Clonality, with values ranging from 0 to 1, was calculated as one minus the normalized Shannon entropy of productive rearrangement frequencies. Only overrepresented clonotypes making up at least 0.05% of the repertoire of each patient were included in the public clonotype analysis. Repertoires from 10 to 15 age-matched healthy donors in immuneACCESS were used as clonality controls. Entries here come from immuneACCESS through TCRdb and include only in-frame sequences with V and J called. Some clones fail to appear in such tables; in the studies checked, an unresolved V gene covers under half of the shortfall, and the cause of the remainder is unknown. From that table come the V and J calls and clone size; the DNA was used to work out D and trimming. A total of approximately 70,000 clones appear in this sample, around 81% of them only once. The ten top clones hold under 8.5% of the sample.

What the time point label conveys for this sample: progressive disease on ibrutinib. For TCR beta library preparation, around 2.1 micrograms of genomic DNA were extracted from the cryopreserved PBMCs. Longitudinal blood samples from CLL patients receiving ibrutinib monotherapy were subjected to high-throughput TCR beta sequencing. The patients took part in an open-label, single-center phase 2 trial of ibrutinib monotherapy. Sequences MNHNS (CDR1) and SASEGT (CDR2) are obtained from the germline V gene. From the cysteine up to the phenylalanine, the CDR3 has a length of 14 residues. Kept here is only the CDR3 DNA, which spans 42 bases and is read in frame from base 1. The germline V and J ends show losses of 8 bases and 1 base respectively, and no gene match explains 7 bases of the junction.

The TCR was taken from a human donor with chronic lymphocytic leukemia. The V and J genes are TRBV6-1 and TRBJ2-7; 8 bases in the junction line up with TRBD1. The specimen was PBMCs, collected at disease progression, from a patient treated with ibrutinib. The nucleotides read TGTGCCAGCCGGACAGGGCTCTATTCCTACGAGCAGTACTTC. This yields the protein CASRTGLYSYEQYF.